This entry lists 27 T cell receptor beta chains sequenced from one sample in a study of glioma-infiltrating T cells. The iRepertoire nested amplicon-rescue multiplex PCR amplified TCR alpha and beta CDR3s from RNA. TCRdb analysed the multiplex PCR reads with MiXCR anew, one entry per CDR3 protein. The sample includes about 400,000 distinct CDR3 sequences, 41% of them seen just once. The sequenced sample consisted of glioma tissue, nonneoplastic brain tissue, or PBMCs (not recorded which). Receptors were obtained from a human donor with low-grade glioma or glioblastoma, undergoing nonglioma brain surgery, or in good health (not recorded which).

For this clonotype: A much more abundant neighbour one base away suggests this may be a read error. The CDR3 is CASSEIQGCDEQYF. The CDR3 coding sequence is TGTGCCAGCAGTGAAATCCAGGGGTGTGACGAGCAGTACTTC. The genes are TRBV6-1 and TRBJ2-7, with D possibly TRBD1 on 6 matching bases. This CDR3 has 14 residues. The V and J ends lost 2 bases and 5 bases respectively, with 13 bases between them. CDR1 is MNHNS, CDR2 SASEGT, per germline.

This clonotype was seen only a few times. The J gene is TRBJ1-5, the V gene TRBV20-1, with D perhaps TRBD1 (6 bases). Trimming pared 2 bases from V and 7 bases from J, leaving 12 bases between. The germline gives CDR1 DFQATT, CDR2 SNEGSKA (reference sequence). This CDR3 spans 13 amino acids. The CDR3 region is CSARRGFPQPQHF. The CDR3 region has the DNA TGCAGTGCTAGAAGGGGGTTTCCCCAGCCCCAGCATTTT.

The chain links TRBV20-1 to TRBJ1-2; D is perhaps TRBD1 (5 bases). From germline, CDR1 is DFQATT and CDR2 SNEGSKA (reference sequence). Deletions cut 6 bases from V and 4 bases from J, with 24 bases between. The CDR3 length is 16 residues. This CDR3 is CSAPGEGTLWGYGYTF. DNA for the CDR3: TGCAGTGCCCCCGGGGAGGGGACGCTATGGGGCTATGGCTACACCTTC.

Note on this clonotype: A much bigger clone sits one base away, suggesting this may be a read error. The chain uses TRBV25-1 and TRBJ2-2; 10 nucleotides agree with TRBD1. The CDR3 length is 16 residues. CDR1 is MGHDK, CDR2 SYGVNS, per germline. CDR3: CTSSARTGGNTGELFF. DNA for the CDR3: TGTACCAGCAGTGCGCGGACAGGGGGGAACACCGGGGAGCTGTTTTTT.

This clonotype was seen ten or more times. The gene calls are TRBV6-1 and TRBJ1-1, with D maybe TRBD1 (5 bases). Trimming removed 5 bases at V and 2 bases at J, with 15 bases between. The germline V gene encodes CDR1 MNHNS and CDR2 SASEGT. The CDR3 totals 15 residues. This CDR3 is CASSLGPGINTEAFF. DNA of the CDR3: TGTGCCAGCAGTTTGGGACCGGGGATCAACACTGAAGCTTTCTTT.

This clonotype was found once. A read error may account for a junction end that differs from germline. The chain joins TRBV6-1 to TRBJ1-5, with TRBD1 as a possible D gene (5 bases). The V gene's germline CDR1 is MNHNS and CDR2 SASEGT. The CDR3 consists of 15 residues. CDR3 protein: CAISDARGGGRPHHF. CDR3 nucleotide sequence: TGTGCCATCAGTGATGCGCGAGGTGGGGGACGGCCCCATCATTTT.

This chain uses TRBV11-2 with TRBJ2-1, with D possibly being TRBD1 (6 bases). The germline V gene has CDR1 SGHAT and CDR2 FQNNGV. The CDR3 totals 15 residues. V dropped 5 bases and J dropped 3 bases, with 14 bases sitting between them. The CDR3 sequence: CASSPRQASYNEQFF. CDR3 bases: TGTGCCAGCAGCCCAAGACAGGCTAGCTACAATGAGCAGTTCTTC.

The chain couples TRBV5-1 to TRBJ1-1; 7 bases are shared with TRBD1. This CDR3 comprises 15 residues. V shed 3 bases, J shed 3 bases, and the junction held 8 bases outside the gene matches. Germline assignment: CDR1 SGHRS and CDR2 YFSETQ. In DNA, the CDR3 is TGCGCCAGCAGCTCATCCCAGACAGGGTACACTGAAGCTTTCTTT. This sequence encodes CASSSSQTGYTEAFF.

This clonotype has only a few counts. The gene calls are TRBV4-2 and TRBJ2-7; 7 nucleotides align to TRBD2. Germline CDR1 LGHNA, CDR2 YNFKEQ. The CDR3 runs 16 residues. V dropped 0 bases and J dropped 2; count of bases not matched to a gene: 7. The CDR3 here is CASSQEAGRSTYEQYF. Here the CDR3 DNA reads TGTGCCAGCAGCCAAGAAGCGGGGAGAAGCACCTACGAGCAGTACTTC.

With regard to this clonotype: Germline is not matched at one junction end, which may reflect a read error. The chain combines TRBV6-8 with TRBJ2-7, with TRBD2 identical over 13 bases. The CDR3 length is 14 residues. The germline gives CDR1 MNHGY, CDR2 SAAAGT. The CDR3 bases are TGCGCCAGCACCTGGACTAGCGGGAGTCACGAGCAGTACTTC. It codes for CASTWTSGSHEQYF.

There are many counts of this clonotype. The rearrangement joins TRBV27 to TRBJ2-1, with 9 bases that match TRBD2. With 0 bases clipped from V and 8 bases from J, the junction kept 14 bases outside the gene matches. The CDR3 contains 18 residues. CDR1 is MNHEY and CDR2 is SMNVEV in the germline V gene (reference sequence). The CDR3 nucleotides read TGTGCCAGCAGTTTATCCCGTCGAAGGGGCGGGAGGGCTTATGAGCAGTTCTTC. Amino acid sequence: CASSLSRRRGGRAYEQFF.

The chain employs TRBV7-9 and TRBJ1-1, with D maybe TRBD1 (6 bases). Trimming removed 2 bases from V and 1 base from J, with 11 bases in between. The CDR3 spans 15 residues. CDR1 is SEHNR, CDR2 FQNEAQ, per germline (reference sequence). CDR3 in amino acids: CASSLRGRRNTEAFF. As DNA, the CDR3 is TGTGCCAGCAGCTTAAGGGGGAGGAGGAACACTGAAGCTTTCTTT.

The CDR3 protein is CASSYGNIQYF. For the CDR3, the DNA is TGTGCCAGCAGTTACGGGAACATTCAGTACTTC. J is TRBJ2-4 and V is TRBV6-6; D is ambiguous. The CDR3 extends over 11 amino acids. V was pared by 2 bases and J by 7 bases, with 3 bases between. Looked up from germline, CDR1 is MNHNY and CDR2 is SVGAGI (reference sequence).

V and J are TRBV20-1 and TRBJ1-6; D may be TRBD1 (5 bases). Germline CDR1 DFQATT, CDR2 SNEGSKA (reference sequence). This CDR3 has 19 amino acids. Trimming removed 0 bases at V and 3 bases at J, with 21 bases between. As DNA, the CDR3 is TGCAGTGCTAGAGATAGGGTGGGGTCAAGGGGCCTCTATAATTCACCCCTCCACTTT. It is translated as CSARDRVGSRGLYNSPLHF.

V gene TRBV7-9 combines with J gene TRBJ1-4; D is possibly TRBD1 (6 bases). Germline values: CDR1 SEHNR, CDR2 FQNEAQ (reference sequence). The CDR3 has 15 amino acids. Between the trimmed V and J ends, which lost 7 bases and 7 bases, there was a span of 19 bases. CDR3 residues: CASTFPQGLSEKLFF. The DNA of the CDR3 is TGTGCCAGCACCTTCCCCCAGGGGTTAAGTGAAAAACTGTTTTTT. Looking up the rest from reference TRBV7-9 and TRBJ1-4 gives the full variable domain: DTGVSQNPRHKITKRGQNVTFRCDPISEHNRLYWYRQTLGQGPEFLTYFQNEAQLEKSRLLSDRFSAERPKGSFSTLEIQRTEQGDSAMYLCASTFPQGLSEKLFFGSGTQLSVL.

The V gene is TRBV2, the J gene TRBJ2-2; D remains unclear. This CDR3 has 14 residues. Germline V gene data show CDR1 as SNHLY and CDR2 as FYNNEI. V lost 1 base and J 7 bases, leaving 10 bases between the germline ends. CDR3 bases: TGTGCCAGCAGTGAAGAAATATCAGGCGGGGAGCTGTTTTTT. This codes for CASSEEISGGELFF.

This clonotype was seen a single time. The J gene is TRBJ2-7, the V gene TRBV6-5; D is tentatively TRBD1 or TRBD2 (6 bases each). In germline, CDR1 is MNHEY, CDR2 SVGAGI. Trimming cost V 6 bases and J 0 bases, with 15 bases left between them. The CDR3 has 15 amino acids. The CDR3 DNA sequence: TGTGCCAGCAGCTTCGTGGGGGGCAGCTCCTACGAGCAGTACTTC. Translation: CASSFVGGSSYEQYF.

A single count supports this clonotype. The rearrangement joins TRBV28 to TRBJ2-3, with 15 nucleotides matching TRBD2. CDR1 is MDHEN and CDR2 is SYDVKM in the germline V gene. This CDR3 has 17 residues. V dropped 5 bases and J dropped 6; count of bases not matched to a gene: 9. CDR3 coding DNA: TGTGCCAGCAGTCGTCGAGGACTAGCGGGAGGGCCGGATACGCAGTATTTT. This sequence encodes CASSRRGLAGGPDTQYF.

This clonotype came up a few times. The chain employs TRBV20-1 and TRBJ1-2; no clear D. The CDR3 has 13 residues. Per germline, CDR1 DFQATT and CDR2 SNEGSKA (reference sequence). The V gene lost 3 bases and the J gene lost 1 base, with 9 bases spanning the gap. The CDR3 region is CSASLVGNYGYTF. The CDR3 DNA reads TGCAGTGCTAGTTTGGTTGGTAACTATGGCTACACCTTC.

This clonotype was observed at least ten times. V gene TRBV27 combines with J gene TRBJ1-1, with D unclear. The V end was cut by 5 bases, the J end by 5 bases, with 12 bases between. In germline, CDR1 is MNHEY, CDR2 SMNVEV (reference sequence). The length of the CDR3 is 13 residues. The CDR3 region is CASSPRGRTEAFF. The CDR3 DNA sequence: TGTGCCAGCAGTCCTCGAGGGAGGACTGAAGCTTTCTTT.

V gene TRBV9 combines with J gene TRBJ2-7; a possible D gene is TRBD2 (5 bases). The ends were cut back, 4 bases at V and 5 bases at J, with 13 bases in the middle. Germline lookup yields CDR1 SGDLS and CDR2 YYNGEE. The CDR3 consists of 13 residues. The CDR3 DNA sequence: TGTGCCAGCAGCCAATGGTCCGGGGACGAGCAGTACTTC. This gives the protein CASSQWSGDEQYF.

This clonotype was observed many times. The rearrangement links TRBV10-3 to TRBJ2-7, with 7 bases matching TRBD1. J gave up 7 bases and V 4 bases, and 10 bases lay outside the gene matches. The CDR3 has 14 amino acids. The germline CDR1 and CDR2 sequences are ENHRY and SYGVKD. CDR3 amino acids: CAISVDRDLREQYF. In DNA, the CDR3 is TGTGCCATCAGTGTCGACAGGGACCTACGGGAGCAGTACTTC.

This chain connects TRBV20-1 to TRBJ2-1; D is unresolved. V was shortened by 2 bases and J by 8 bases, with 7 bases between the two germline ends. The germline CDR1 and CDR2 sequences are DFQATT and SNEGSKA (reference sequence). This CDR3 is 11 amino acids long. The CDR3 nucleotides read TGCAGTGCTAGATCAGTGGATGAGCAGTTCTTC. Protein sequence: CSARSVDEQFF.

Concerning this clonotype itself: A read error may be the cause here, since a much bigger clone is one base away. The rearrangement joins TRBV6-1 to TRBJ2-1; D might be TRBD2 (6 bases). This CDR3 has 15 residues. The germline V gene has CDR1 MNHNS and CDR2 SASEGT. Trimming left V 5 bases short and J 5 bases short, with 16 bases between. The CDR3 DNA reads TGTGCCAGCAGTCTCCGGGGACTCAAGCACAATGAGCAGTTCTTC. Translating it yields CASSLRGLKHNEQFF.

V gene TRBV27 combines with J gene TRBJ2-3; 11 bases fit TRBD2. Trimming cost V 6 bases and J 6 bases; bases outside gene matches: 5. From germline, CDR1 is MNHEY and CDR2 SMNVEV (reference sequence). This CDR3 is built from 14 residues. CDR3: CASSSSGRRDTQYF. CDR3 nucleotides: TGTGCCAGCAGCTCTAGCGGGAGGCGGGATACGCAGTATTTT.

This sequence joins TRBV5-4 and TRBJ2-5; D tentatively fits TRBD1 or TRBD2 (5 bases each). Per germline, CDR1 SGHNT and CDR2 YYREEE (reference sequence). The V and J ends lost 4 bases and 4 bases respectively, with 14 bases between them. This CDR3 is 14 amino acids long. Written as DNA, the CDR3 is TGTGCCAGCAGCGAGGGACCTATCGTAGAGACCCAGTACTTC. The encoded protein is CASSEGPIVETQYF.

The rearrangement joins TRBV2 to TRBJ1-5, with a possible D match to TRBD1 (5 bases). The CDR3 consists of 14 residues. CDR1 is SNHLY, CDR2 FYNNEI, per germline. Trimming pared 6 bases from V and 7 bases from J, leaving 16 bases between. CDR3 coding DNA: TGTGCCAGCAGCGGGTTTGCGCGGGACCAGCCCCAGCATTTT. Protein: CASSGFARDQPQHF.